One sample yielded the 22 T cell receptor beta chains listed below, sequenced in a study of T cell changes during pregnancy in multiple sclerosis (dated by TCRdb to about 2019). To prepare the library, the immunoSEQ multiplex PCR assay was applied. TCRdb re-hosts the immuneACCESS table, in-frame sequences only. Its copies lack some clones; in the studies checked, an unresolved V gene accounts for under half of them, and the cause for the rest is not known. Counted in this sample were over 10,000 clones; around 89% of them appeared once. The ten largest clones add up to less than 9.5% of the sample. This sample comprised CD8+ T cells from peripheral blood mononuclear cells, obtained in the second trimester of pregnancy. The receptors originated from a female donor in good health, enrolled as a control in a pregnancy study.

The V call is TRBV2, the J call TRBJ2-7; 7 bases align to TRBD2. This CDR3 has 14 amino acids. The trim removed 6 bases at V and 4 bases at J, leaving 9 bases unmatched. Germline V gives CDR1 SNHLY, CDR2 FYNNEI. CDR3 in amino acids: CASSGTTGGYEQYF. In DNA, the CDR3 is TGTGCCAGCAGCGGGACCACCGGGGGGTACGAGCAGTACTTC.

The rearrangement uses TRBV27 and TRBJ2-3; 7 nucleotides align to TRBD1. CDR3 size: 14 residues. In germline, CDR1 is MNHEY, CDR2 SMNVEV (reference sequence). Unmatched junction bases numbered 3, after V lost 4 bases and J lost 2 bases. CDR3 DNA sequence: TGTGCCAGCAGTTGGACAGGCCCCACAGATACGCAGTATTTT. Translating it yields CASSWTGPTDTQYF.

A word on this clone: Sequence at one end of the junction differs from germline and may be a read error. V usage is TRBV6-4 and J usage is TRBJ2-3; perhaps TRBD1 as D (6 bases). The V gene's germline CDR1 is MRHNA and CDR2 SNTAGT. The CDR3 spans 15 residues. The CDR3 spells CAGSVSQGSTDTQYF. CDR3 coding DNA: TGTGCCGGCAGCGTATCACAGGGAAGCACAGATACGCAGTATTTT.

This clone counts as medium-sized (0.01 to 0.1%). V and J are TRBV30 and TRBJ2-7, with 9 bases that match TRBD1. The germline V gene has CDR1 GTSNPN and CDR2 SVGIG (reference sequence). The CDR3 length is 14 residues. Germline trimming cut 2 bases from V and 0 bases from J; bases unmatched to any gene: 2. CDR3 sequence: CAWSWGQGSYEQYF. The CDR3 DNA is TGTGCCTGGAGTTGGGGACAGGGCTCCTACGAGCAGTACTTC.

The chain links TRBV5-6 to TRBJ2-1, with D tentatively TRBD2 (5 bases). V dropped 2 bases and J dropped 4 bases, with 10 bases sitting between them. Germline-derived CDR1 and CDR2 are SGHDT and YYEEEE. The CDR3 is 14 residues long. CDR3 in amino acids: CASSFSGVYNEQFF. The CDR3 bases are TGTGCCAGCAGCTTCTCCGGGGTATACAATGAGCAGTTCTTC.

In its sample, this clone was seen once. CDR3 loop: CASSHLGVRSYEQYF. CDR3 bases: TGTGCCAGCAGCCACCTAGGAGTAAGGTCCTACGAGCAGTACTTC. The J gene is TRBJ2-7, the V gene TRBV11-2; D unclear. The CDR3 is 15 amino acids. Trimming stripped 5 bases from V and 1 base from J, with 15 bases between. CDR1 is SGHAT and CDR2 is FQNNGV in the germline V gene.

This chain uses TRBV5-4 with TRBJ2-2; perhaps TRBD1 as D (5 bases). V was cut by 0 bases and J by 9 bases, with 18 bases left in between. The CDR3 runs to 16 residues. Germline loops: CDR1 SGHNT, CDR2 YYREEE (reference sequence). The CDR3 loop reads CASSLGRQGTTRELFF. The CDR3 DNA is TGTGCCAGCAGCTTGGGGCGGCAGGGCACAACAAGGGAGCTGTTTTTT.

For the CDR3, the DNA is TGTGCCAGCAGCCCTCTGACTAGCGGGAGAACAGATACGCAGTATTTT. It codes for CASSPLTSGRTDTQYF. The rearrangement uses TRBV7-8 and TRBJ2-3; 12 bases are a match to TRBD2. This CDR3 is built from 16 residues. The J segment lost 3 bases and the V segment lost 5 bases, leaving 6 bases of the junction unmatched. Germline lookup yields CDR1 SGHVS and CDR2 FQNEAQ. The variable domain in full, completed from reference TRBV7-8 and TRBJ2-3, reads GAGVSQSPRYKVAKRGQDVALRCDPISGHVSLFWYQQALGQGPEFLTYFQNEAQLDKSGLPSDRFFAERPEGSVSTLKIQRTQQEDSAVYLCASSPLTSGRTDTQYFGPGTRLTVL.

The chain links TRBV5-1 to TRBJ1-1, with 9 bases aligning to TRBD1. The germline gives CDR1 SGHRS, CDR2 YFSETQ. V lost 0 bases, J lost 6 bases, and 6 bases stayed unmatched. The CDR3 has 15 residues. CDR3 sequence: CASSLAGQGRPEAFF. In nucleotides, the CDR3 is TGCGCCAGCAGCTTGGCGGGACAGGGTCGGCCTGAAGCTTTCTTT.

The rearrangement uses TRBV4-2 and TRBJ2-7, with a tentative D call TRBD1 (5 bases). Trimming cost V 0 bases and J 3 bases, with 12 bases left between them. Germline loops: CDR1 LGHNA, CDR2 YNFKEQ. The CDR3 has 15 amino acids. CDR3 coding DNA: TGTGCCAGCAGCCAAGACGCAGGGATAGACTACGAGCAGTACTTC. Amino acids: CASSQDAGIDYEQYF.

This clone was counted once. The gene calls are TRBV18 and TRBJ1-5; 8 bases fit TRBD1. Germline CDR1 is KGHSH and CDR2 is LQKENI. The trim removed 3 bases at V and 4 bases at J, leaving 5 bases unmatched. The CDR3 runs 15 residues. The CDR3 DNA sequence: TGTGCCAGCTCACCGCAGGGGGCCTTAAATCAGCCCCAGCATTTT. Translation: CASSPQGALNQPQHF.

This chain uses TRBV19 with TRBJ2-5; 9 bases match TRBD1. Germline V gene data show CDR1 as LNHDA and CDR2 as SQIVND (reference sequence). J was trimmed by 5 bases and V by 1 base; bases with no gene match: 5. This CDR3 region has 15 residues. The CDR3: CASSIGQGDRETQYF. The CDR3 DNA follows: TGTGCCAGTAGTATAGGACAGGGGGATAGGGAGACCCAGTACTTC.

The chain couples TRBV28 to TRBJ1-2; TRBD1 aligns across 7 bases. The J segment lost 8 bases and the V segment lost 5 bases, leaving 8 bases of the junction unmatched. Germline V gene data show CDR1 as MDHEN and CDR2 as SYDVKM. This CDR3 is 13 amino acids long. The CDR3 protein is CASSPPGGPGYTF. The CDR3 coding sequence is TGTGCCAGCAGTCCCCCAGGGGGGCCCGGCTACACCTTC.

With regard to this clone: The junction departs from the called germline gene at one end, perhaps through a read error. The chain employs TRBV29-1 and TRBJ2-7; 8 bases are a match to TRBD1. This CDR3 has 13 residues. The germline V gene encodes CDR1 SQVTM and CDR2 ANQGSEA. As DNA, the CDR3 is TGCAGCGTGGAAGTACAGGGGGACTACGAGCAGTACTTC. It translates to CSVEVQGDYEQYF.

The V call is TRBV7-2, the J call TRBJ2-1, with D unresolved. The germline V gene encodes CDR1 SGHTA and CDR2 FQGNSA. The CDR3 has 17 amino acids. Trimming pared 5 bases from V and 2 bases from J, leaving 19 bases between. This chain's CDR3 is CASSLNLVVVPYNEQFF. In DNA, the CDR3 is TGTGCCAGCAGCCTGAATCTGGTAGTAGTTCCCTACAATGAGCAGTTCTTC.

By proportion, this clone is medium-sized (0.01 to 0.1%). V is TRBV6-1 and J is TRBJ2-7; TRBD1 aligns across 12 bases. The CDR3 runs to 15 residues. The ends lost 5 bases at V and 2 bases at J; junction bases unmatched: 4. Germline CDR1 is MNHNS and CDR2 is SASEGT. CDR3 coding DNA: TGTGCCAGCAGTTCCGGGACAGGGGGCCCCTACGAGCAGTACTTC. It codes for CASSSGTGGPYEQYF.

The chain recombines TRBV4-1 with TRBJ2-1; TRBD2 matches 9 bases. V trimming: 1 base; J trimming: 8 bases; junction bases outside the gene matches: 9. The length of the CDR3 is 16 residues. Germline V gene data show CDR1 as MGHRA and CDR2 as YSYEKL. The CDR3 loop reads CASSQAGGGAIHEQFF. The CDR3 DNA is TGCGCCAGCAGCCAAGCCGGCGGGGGGGCGATCCATGAGCAGTTCTTC.

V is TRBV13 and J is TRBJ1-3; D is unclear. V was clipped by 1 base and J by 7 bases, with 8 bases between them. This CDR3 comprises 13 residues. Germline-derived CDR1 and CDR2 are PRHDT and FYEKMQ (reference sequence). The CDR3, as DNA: TGTGCCAGCAGCTTAGTTCTAGCCAACACCATATATTTT. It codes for CASSLVLANTIYF.

The CDR3 bases are TGCGCCAGCACCCGAAGGACCTTACGCGGGCAGAACACCGGGGAGCTGTTTTTT. Protein product: CASTRRTLRGQNTGELFF. The rearrangement links TRBV4-1 to TRBJ2-2; a weak D match, TRBD2 (5 bases). Germline CDR1 is MGHRA and CDR2 is YSYEKL. This CDR3 contains 18 residues. V shed 7 bases and J shed 1 base, with 22 bases lying between them.

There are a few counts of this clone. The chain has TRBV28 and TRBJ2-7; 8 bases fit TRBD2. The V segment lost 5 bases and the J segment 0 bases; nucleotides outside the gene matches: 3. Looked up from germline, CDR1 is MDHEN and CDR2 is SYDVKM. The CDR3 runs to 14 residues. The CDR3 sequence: CASSLAGLSYEQYF. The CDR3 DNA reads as TGTGCCAGCAGTCTAGCGGGTCTCTCCTACGAGCAGTACTTC.

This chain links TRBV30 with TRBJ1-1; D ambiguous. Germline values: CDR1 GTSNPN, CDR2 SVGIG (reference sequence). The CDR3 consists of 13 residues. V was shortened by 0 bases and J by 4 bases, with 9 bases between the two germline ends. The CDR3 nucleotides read TGTGCCTGGAGTGTTCTGGCGGGCACTGAAGCTTTCTTT. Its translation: CAWSVLAGTEAFF.

CDR3 region: CASSLFPSGNYGYTF. DNA for the CDR3: TGTGCCAGCAGCCTATTCCCATCGGGAAACTATGGCTACACCTTC. The genes are TRBV27 and TRBJ1-2, with unresolved D. CDR3 length equals 15 residues. Deletions cut 6 bases from V and 2 bases from J, with 16 bases between. Germline V lookup: CDR1 MNHEY, CDR2 SMNVEV (reference sequence).